Detailed here is one TCR beta chain. As processed by the authors: Reference gene primers were amplified, and this amplification served to estimate nucleated cell counts. Libraries were prepared by immunoSEQ multiplex PCR; TCRdb keeps only in-frame clonotypes and omits some of them. That table gives V, J and clone size, and the DNA gave D and trimming. This sample carries around 200,000 clones, roughly 85% of them seen once, and the ten largest clones take under 20%. This record comes from a study of blood T cell repertoires in COVID-19. This CDR3 has 13 amino acids. Trimming left V 7 bases short and J 0 bases short, with 9 bases between.

V gene TRBV12-3 or TRBV12-4 combines with J gene TRBJ1-1; D possibly corresponds to TRBD1 (5 bases). The sequence derives from a man aged 35 to 55 who had recovered from COVID-19. Source material: PBMCs or T cells enriched from blood (not recorded which). Here the CDR3 reads CASIRGVNTEAFF. The CDR3 nucleotides read TGTGCCAGCATCCGGGGGGTGAACACTGAAGCTTTCTTT.